This TCR beta chain was found in a study of identical twins. V was shortened by 5 bases and J by 8 bases, with 16 bases between the two germline ends. CDR1 and CDR2 from the germline V gene are SEHNR and FQNEAQ (reference sequence). CDR3 length: 14 amino acids. This clonotype has a count of ten or more. In TCRdb, the 5' RACE reads were re-called with MiXCR into one record per CDR3 protein. Among 700,000 or so distinct CDR3 sequences listed, around 21% were seen once. In addition, the sample was reused for a study of T cells expressing NK-cell markers.

This TCR was recovered from a woman aged 18-29 years in good health. Specimen: PBMCs. V is TRBV7-9 and J is TRBJ2-1; D is uncertain. CDR3 in DNA: TGTGCCAGCAGCCTCCCCCTCGGAATACATGAGCAGTTCTTC. It codes for CASSLPLGIHEQFF. The variable domain in full, completed from reference TRBV7-9 and TRBJ2-1, reads DTGVSQNPRHKITKRGQNVTFRCDPISEHNRLYWYRQTLGQGPEFLTYFQNEAQLEKSRLLSDRFSAERPKGSFSTLEIQRTEQGDSAMYLCASSLPLGIHEQFFGPGTRLTVL.